A single sample is the source of the 16 T cell receptor beta chains below, sequenced in a study of cytomegalovirus exposure and HLA in healthy donors. Some clones are missing from TCRdb's copy, which holds only in-frame ones; the method was immunoSEQ multiplex PCR. In the table there are 150,000 to 200,000 clones, approximately 81% of which are singletons. Sequencing was performed on PBMCs. The source of these receptors is a man aged 25 to 45 in good health and CMV-seropositive.

This chain links TRBV9 with TRBJ2-5, with 12 bases matching TRBD2. With V trimmed by 3 bases and J by 7 bases, 7 bases remained unmatched. In germline, CDR1 is SGDLS, CDR2 YYNGEE. This CDR3 has 15 residues. The CDR3: CASSDLAGGRGTQYF. The DNA for the CDR3 is TGTGCCAGCAGCGACCTAGCGGGAGGGAGGGGGACCCAGTACTTC.

The genes are TRBV10-3 and TRBJ2-7, with D possibly being TRBD2 (5 bases). The germline gives CDR1 ENHRY, CDR2 SYGVKD. Deletions cut 7 bases from V and 4 bases from J, with 14 bases between. The CDR3 has 13 residues. CDR3 amino acids: CAIKNAGDYEQYF. For the CDR3, the DNA is TGTGCCATCAAGAATGCCGGGGATTACGAGCAGTACTTC.

This rearrangement joins TRBV27 to TRBJ2-3, with 10 bases lining up with TRBD2. The CDR3 extends over 18 amino acids. From germline, CDR1 is MNHEY and CDR2 SMNVEV (reference sequence). Unmatched junction bases numbered 10, after V lost 4 bases and J lost 0 bases. The CDR3: CASSSTSGGASSTDTQYF. CDR3 nucleotide sequence: TGTGCCAGCAGTTCTACCAGCGGGGGGGCATCTAGCACAGATACGCAGTATTTT.

In its sample, this clone was seen a few times. The V gene is TRBV14, the J gene TRBJ1-6; D gene ambiguous. V shed 5 bases and J shed 6 bases, with 17 bases lying between them. CDR3 length: 16 amino acids. Germline V gives CDR1 SGHDN, CDR2 FVKESK. The CDR3 DNA is TGTGCCAGCAGCGCAAGGCCCGCAGCGAGTAATTCACCCCTCCACTTT. This translates into CASSARPAASNSPLHF.

The J gene is TRBJ1-2, the V gene TRBV7-3; D is undetermined. The CDR3 covers 14 residues. Between the trimmed V and J ends, which lost 2 bases and 7 bases, there was a span of 14 bases. Germline CDR1 is SGHTA and CDR2 is FQGTGA. The CDR3 spells CASSLGPREGGYTF. The DNA for the CDR3 is TGTGCCAGCAGCTTAGGACCGAGAGAGGGTGGCTACACCTTC.

This sequence joins TRBV5-6 and TRBJ1-1; 9 bases agree with TRBD1. The V gene's germline CDR1 is SGHDT and CDR2 YYEEEE. V shed 4 bases and J 3 bases; nucleotides not matched to a gene: 10. This CDR3 is built from 16 residues. The CDR3 protein is CASSVLQGAGYTEAFF. In DNA, the CDR3 is TGTGCCAGCAGCGTTTTACAGGGGGCAGGGTACACTGAAGCTTTCTTT.

The J gene is TRBJ2-5, the V gene TRBV9; tentatively, D is TRBD1 (6 bases). V lost 4 bases to trimming and J lost 1 base, with 11 bases between them. CDR3 length equals 14 residues. Germline V gene data show CDR1 as SGDLS and CDR2 as YYNGEE. The CDR3 sequence: CASSPGTIQETQYF. CDR3 DNA: TGTGCCAGCAGCCCCGGGACAATCCAAGAGACCCAGTACTTC.

The rearrangement links TRBV28 to TRBJ2-2; D is uncertain. CDR3 length: 16 amino acids. Germline CDR1 and CDR2: MDHEN and SYDVKM. Trimming shortened V by 5 bases and J by 0 bases, and 13 bases separated the two germline ends. CDR3 region: CASSRGSAPNTGELFF. The CDR3 DNA reads as TGTGCCAGCAGTCGCGGATCGGCTCCGAACACCGGGGAGCTGTTTTTT.

This chain links TRBV5-5 with TRBJ1-6, with 9 bases matching TRBD1. CDR3 length equals 19 residues. From germline, CDR1 is SGHKS and CDR2 YYEKEE (reference sequence). V trimming: 0 bases; J trimming: 0 bases; junction bases outside the gene matches: 7. The CDR3 reads CASSLGRDRVSSYNSPLHF. The CDR3 DNA reads as TGTGCCAGCAGCTTGGGACGGGACAGGGTGAGCTCCTATAATTCACCCCTCCACTTT.

The V gene is TRBV4-1, the J gene TRBJ2-5; 9 bases agree with TRBD1. The CDR3 has 13 amino acids. Germline CDR1 MGHRA, CDR2 YSYEKL. V lost 4 bases, J lost 5 bases, and 2 bases stayed unmatched. CDR3 loop: CASSPGQGETQYF. Here the CDR3 DNA reads TGCGCCAGCAGCCCTGGACAGGGGGAGACCCAGTACTTC.

The V and J genes are TRBV29-1 and TRBJ1-2, with no clear D. V gave up 0 bases and J gave up 5 bases, with 10 bases separating them. Germline values: CDR1 SQVTM, CDR2 ANQGSEA. This CDR3 spans 13 amino acids. Written as DNA, the CDR3 is TGCAGCGTTGAAGACACAGATGGGTATGGCTACACCTTC. This sequence encodes CSVEDTDGYGYTF.

This clone has a single count. The chain combines TRBV30 with TRBJ1-2; TRBD1 matches at 8 bases. The CDR3 consists of 15 residues. CDR1 and CDR2 from the germline V gene are GTSNPN and SVGIG (reference sequence). V shed 7 bases and J 8 bases; nucleotides not matched to a gene: 18. In nucleotides, the CDR3 is TGTGCCTCAGCATTTAATTCAGGGACAGGTCAAGGCTACACCTTC. Its translation is CASAFNSGTGQGYTF.

The chain couples TRBV2 to TRBJ2-7; maybe TRBD1 (5 bases). The CDR3 spans 15 residues. Germline V gene lookup returns CDR1 SNHLY and CDR2 FYNNEI. Trimming shortened V by 3 bases and J by 3 bases, and 15 bases separated the two germline ends. CDR3 sequence: CASSDPGLRLYEQYF. The CDR3 DNA reads TGTGCCAGCAGTGATCCAGGGTTGAGACTCTACGAGCAGTACTTC.

The sample holds one count of this clone. In nucleotides, the CDR3 is TGTGCCAGCAGCTTAGAGGGCGGGAGTCATGAGCAGTTCTTC. Its translation: CASSLEGGSHEQFF. The chain is built from TRBV11-1 and TRBJ2-1; 7 positions agree with TRBD2. The CDR3 has 14 residues. J was trimmed by 8 bases and V by 1 base; bases with no gene match: 5. Germline V gene sequence: CDR1 SGHAT, CDR2 FQDESV (reference sequence).

The chain has TRBV10-3 and TRBJ2-5; TRBD1 matches 9 bases. CDR1 is ENHRY and CDR2 is SYGVKD in the germline V gene. The CDR3 has 16 residues. V was pared by 3 bases and J by 5 bases, with 10 bases of the junction left unmatched. In nucleotides, the CDR3 is TGTGCCATCAGTGACCCGGAACAGGGGGCGAGGGAGACCCAGTACTTC. It codes for CAISDPEQGARETQYF.

This clone was detected a few times. The chain links TRBV7-2 to TRBJ2-7; D might be TRBD1 (5 bases). Trimming stripped 2 bases from V and 0 bases from J, with 8 bases between. The CDR3 spans 14 residues. The V gene's germline CDR1 is SGHTA and CDR2 FQGNSA. CDR3 sequence reads: CASSLSDSSYEQYF. CDR3 DNA sequence: TGTGCCAGCAGCTTATCCGACAGCTCCTACGAGCAGTACTTC.